The T cell receptor beta chain described here comes from a study of CD8 T cells in Susac syndrome. This clonotype was detected once. The ends lost 3 bases at V and 4 bases at J; junction bases unmatched: 6. The CDR3 is made up of 15 amino acids. The germline V gene has CDR1 SGDLS and CDR2 YYNGEE. cDNA came from roughly 0.5 to 1 ug RNA primed by random hexamers. TCRdb reprocessed the immunoSEQ multiplex PCR reads with MiXCR, giving one entry per CDR3 protein. The sample has about 200,000 distinct CDR3 sequences, around 95% seen once; the top ten hold approximately 0.09%. The J gene is TRBJ2-2, the V gene TRBV9, with TRBD1 identical over 7 bases. The source of this sequence is a human donor with multiple sclerosis. The sequenced material came from CD4+ T cells from PBMCs. In DNA, the CDR3 is TGTGCCAGCAGCGCCGGACAGGCCTTCACCGGGGAGCTGTTTTTT. Translated: CASSAGQAFTGELFF.